The 26 T cell receptor beta chains listed next were all sequenced from one sample in a study of T-cell reconstitution after alpha-beta-depleted transplantation in children. Unique molecular identifiers featured in how the TCRbeta library was prepared. TCRdb re-called the PCR reads through MiXCR, storing one row per CDR3 protein. The data hold more than 500,000 distinct CDR3 sequences, with approximately 10% observed a single time. Sample: PBMCs, mostly from graft donor cells, taken 180 days after TCRalphabeta/CD19-depleted stem cell transplant. The receptors originated from a female patient aged 2-9 years who had a stem cell transplant for aplastic anemia, so the T cells may come from the graft donor.

This clonotype was observed at least ten times. The chain recombines TRBV28 with TRBJ1-2; D gene ambiguous. Germline lookup yields CDR1 MDHEN and CDR2 SYDVKM. V dropped 6 bases and J dropped 3 bases, with 11 bases sitting between them. This CDR3 has 13 amino acids. For the CDR3, the DNA is TGTGCCAGCAGACCCGGGGTCGACTATGGCTACACCTTC. Amino acid sequence: CASRPGVDYGYTF.

This clonotype has at least ten counts. This sequence joins TRBV2 and TRBJ2-2; no clear D gene. Germline CDR1 is SNHLY and CDR2 is FYNNEI. The CDR3 consists of 15 residues. V gave up 1 base and J gave up 4 bases, with 10 bases separating them. CDR3 nucleotide sequence: TGTGCCAGCAGTGAAGAGGGCCCTCTCACCGGGGAGCTGTTTTTT. Protein sequence: CASSEEGPLTGELFF.

This chain links TRBV21-1 with TRBJ1-2; TRBD1 is taken as the D call from the table, unchecked against the DNA. TRBV21-1 is deemed a pseudogene. The length of the CDR3 is 14 residues. The CDR3 sequence: CASSNRTGVHGYTF. The CDR3 bases are TGTGCCAGCAGCAACCGAACAGGGGTACATGGCTACACCTTC.

This clonotype has ten or more counts. The genes are TRBV29-1 and TRBJ2-5; the D gene is possibly TRBD2 (5 bases). Germline loops: CDR1 SQVTM, CDR2 ANQGSEA. V lost 6 bases and J 5 bases, leaving 10 bases between the germline ends. The length of the CDR3 is 11 residues. The CDR3 region has the DNA TGCAGCGTAGGTTGGGAGGAGACCCAGTACTTC. This sequence encodes CSVGWEETQYF.

The chain uses TRBV2 and TRBJ2-2; tentative D call: TRBD2 (6 bases). From germline, CDR1 is SNHLY and CDR2 FYNNEI. The V end lost 7 bases, the J end lost 4 bases, and 13 bases lay between the germline ends. The CDR3 is made up of 14 amino acids. The CDR3 bases are TGTGCCAGCAAAGGACTACTTAGCACCGGGGAGCTGTTTTTT. Translation: CASKGLLSTGELFF.

This clonotype was counted only a few times. The chain employs TRBV15 and TRBJ2-1; 7 nucleotides line up with TRBD1. J was trimmed by 4 bases and V by 4 bases; bases with no gene match: 7. CDR3 length equals 15 residues. Looked up from germline, CDR1 is LNHNV and CDR2 is YYDKDF (reference sequence). The CDR3 is CATSNAGTVYNEQFF. The CDR3 region has the DNA TGTGCCACCAGCAACGCCGGGACAGTATACAATGAGCAGTTCTTC.

This clonotype appeared a few times. The chain uses TRBV20-1 and TRBJ2-3; 8 nucleotides agree with TRBD1. CDR3 length: 13 residues. With 5 bases clipped from V and 5 bases from J, the junction kept 6 bases outside the gene matches. The germline CDR1 and CDR2 sequences are DFQATT and SNEGSKA (reference sequence). The CDR3 DNA is TGCAGTGCTGTCGGACAGGGAAAAGATACGCAGTATTTT. This translates into CSAVGQGKDTQYF.

J is TRBJ2-1 and V is TRBV12-3 or TRBV12-4; TRBD1 or TRBD2 may be the D gene (5 bases each). The ends were cut back, 5 bases at V and 4 bases at J, with 18 bases in the middle. The CDR3 consists of 16 residues. The CDR3 nucleotides are TGTGCCAGCAGTCTGGGACGGCTCCACTCATACAATGAGCAGTTCTTC. Protein product: CASSLGRLHSYNEQFF.

There are a few counts of this clonotype. This chain links TRBV9 with TRBJ1-6; D remains unclear. The CDR3 consists of 15 residues. V lost 4 bases to trimming and J lost 8 bases, with 16 bases between them. CDR1 is SGDLS and CDR2 is YYNGEE in the germline V gene. DNA of the CDR3: TGTGCCAGCAGCCGACCGGACCCATCGGATTCACCCCTCCACTTT. It specifies CASSRPDPSDSPLHF.

The chain couples TRBV5-1 to TRBJ2-7, with D perhaps matching TRBD1 (6 bases). V was cut by 4 bases and J by 6 bases, with 14 bases left in between. CDR3 size: 13 residues. The germline V gene encodes CDR1 SGHRS and CDR2 YFSETQ. The CDR3 nucleotides read TGCGCCAGCAGCGGGTTACAGGGTTTCGAGCAGTACTTC. This codes for CASSGLQGFEQYF. The full variable domain, rest sourced from reference TRBV5-1 and TRBJ2-7, is KAGVTQTPRYLIKTRGQQVTLSCSPISGHRSVSWYQQTPGQGLQFLFEYFSETQRNKGNFPGRFSGRQFSNSRSEMNVSTLELGDSALYLCASSGLQGFEQYFGPGTRLTVT.

The genes are TRBV10-3 and TRBJ2-7, with TRBD1 matching over 8 bases. Germline-derived CDR1 and CDR2 are ENHRY and SYGVKD. There are 14 residues in the CDR3. Unmatched junction bases numbered 11, after V lost 11 bases and J lost 2 bases. The CDR3 region is CAAGNGTGAYEQYV. The CDR3 DNA sequence: TGTGCCGCCGGTAACGGGACAGGAGCCTACGAGCAGTACGTC.

The sample holds a few counts of this clonotype. This chain joins TRBV5-8 and TRBJ2-7, with D possibly TRBD2 on 6 matching bases. Germline loops: CDR1 SGHTS, CDR2 YDEGEE. The CDR3 is 16 amino acids. V dropped 4 bases and J dropped 7 bases, with 24 bases sitting between them. DNA of the CDR3: TGTGCCAGCAGCCCCCCACGGACTATTTTCGGGGATGAGCAGTACGTC. It specifies CASSPPRTIFGDEQYV.

This clonotype was seen a few times. J is TRBJ2-7 and V is TRBV10-3; TRBD2 aligns across 13 bases. CDR3 length equals 14 residues. The germline V gene encodes CDR1 ENHRY and CDR2 SYGVKD. The V gene end was trimmed by 4 bases and the J gene end by 6 bases; junction bases not matched to a gene: 3. The CDR3: CAISAGLAGLEQYV. DNA of the CDR3: TGTGCCATCAGTGCGGGACTAGCGGGACTCGAGCAGTACGTC.

This clonotype has a handful of counts. The J gene is TRBJ2-7, the V gene TRBV29-1; 9 positions match TRBD1. CDR3 length: 16 residues. With V trimmed by 5 bases and J by 1 base, 12 bases remained unmatched. CDR1 and CDR2 (germline): SQVTM, ANQGSEA. In DNA, the CDR3 is TGCAGCGTTCTTATGCCGGGACAGGGCCCTTCCTACGAGCAGTACTTC. As protein: CSVLMPGQGPSYEQYF.

This rearrangement joins TRBV6-2 or TRBV6-3 to TRBJ2-2; D gene ambiguous. The V end was cut by 4 bases, the J end by 8 bases, with 11 bases between. The CDR3 is 13 amino acids. Germline CDR1 MNHEY, CDR2 SVGEGT. CDR3 DNA sequence: TGTGCCAGCAGTTGGACCCACCTGGGGGAGCTGTTTTTT. This codes for CASSWTHLGELFF.

This clonotype was detected only a few times. This chain links TRBV2 with TRBJ2-2; D assignment may be TRBD1 or TRBD2 (5 bases each). V lost 4 bases, J lost 4 bases, and 10 bases lay in between. The CDR3 is 14 amino acids. From germline, CDR1 is SNHLY and CDR2 FYNNEI. This CDR3 is CASSVPGSTGELFF. The CDR3 nucleotides are TGTGCCAGCAGTGTCCCAGGGAGCACCGGGGAGCTGTTTTTT.

This clonotype was seen more than once but under ten times. The rearrangement links TRBV29-1 to TRBJ1-4; possibly TRBD1 for D (6 bases). CDR1 SQVTM and CDR2 ANQGSEA come from the germline V gene. The CDR3 has 12 amino acids. V shed 7 bases and J shed 6 bases, with 12 bases lying between them. In nucleotides, the CDR3 is TGCAGCGCACTACGGACAGATGAAAAACTGTTTTTT. This translates into CSALRTDEKLFF. The full variable domain, its missing parts supplied by reference TRBV29-1 and TRBJ1-4, is SAVISQKPSRDICQRGTSLTIQCQVDSQVTMMFWYRQQPGQSLTLIATANQGSEATYESGFVIDKFPISRPNLTFSTLTVSNMSPEDSSIYLCSALRTDEKLFFGSGTQLSVL.

This clonotype came up a few times. The CDR3 DNA reads as TGCAGTGCTAGCCCCTCCAACCCCTACGAGCAGTACGTC. Residues: CSASPSNPYEQYV. This chain uses TRBV20-1 with TRBJ2-7; D uncertain. The CDR3 is made up of 13 amino acids. V dropped 3 bases and J dropped 2 bases, with 11 bases sitting between them. The germline CDR1 and CDR2 sequences are DFQATT and SNEGSKA (reference sequence).

The CDR3 DNA reads TGTGCCAGCAGCACCCGGGACAGGGGGCTTCTAGAGACCCAGTACTTC. It specifies CASSTRDRGLLETQYF. The chain employs TRBV11-3 and TRBJ2-5; TRBD1 matches 12 bases. This CDR3 is built from 16 residues. J gave up 4 bases and V 5 bases, and 8 bases lay outside the gene matches. Germline V lookup: CDR1 SGHNT, CDR2 YENEEA.

This clonotype was seen a handful of times. The gene calls are TRBV7-2 and TRBJ2-3; 10 nucleotides align to TRBD2. V gave up 5 bases and J gave up 2 bases; unmatched junction bases: 7. Germline-derived CDR1 and CDR2 are SGHTA and FQGNSA. There are 16 residues in the CDR3. The DNA of the CDR3 is TGTGCCAGCAGCCGACGACTAGCGGGTTACACAGATACGCAGTATTTT. Protein product: CASSRRLAGYTDTQYF.

The rearrangement links TRBV12-3 or TRBV12-4 to TRBJ1-4; maybe TRBD1 (6 bases). The CDR3 runs to 19 residues. V shed 7 bases and J shed 0 bases, with 24 bases lying between them. The DNA for the CDR3 is TGTGCCAGCAACACCCGGCCGGGGGGGGCACGAACAACTAATGAAAAACTGTTTTTT. This translates into CASNTRPGGARTTNEKLFF.

V usage is TRBV2 and J usage is TRBJ1-2; perhaps TRBD1 as D (6 bases). Germline V lookup: CDR1 SNHLY, CDR2 FYNNEI. The ends were cut back, 6 bases at V and 4 bases at J, with 18 bases in the middle. CDR3 length: 15 amino acids. The CDR3: CASSERDRIRYGYTF. The CDR3 DNA reads TGTGCCAGCAGCGAAAGAGACAGGATCCGCTATGGCTACACCTTC.

J is TRBJ2-3 and V is TRBV28, with D tentatively TRBD1 (5 bases). From germline, CDR1 is MDHEN and CDR2 SYDVKM. V lost 5 bases, J lost 6 bases, and 12 bases lay in between. This CDR3 is built from 13 residues. CDR3: CASSAIHRDTQYF. The CDR3 coding sequence is TGTGCCAGCAGTGCCATCCACAGGGATACGCAGTATTTT.

The gene calls are TRBV12-3 or TRBV12-4 and TRBJ2-7; 9 nucleotides agree with TRBD1. CDR3 length equals 14 residues. With 4 bases clipped from V and 5 bases from J, the junction kept 6 bases outside the gene matches. The CDR3 loop reads CASSYWDRVDEQYF. For the CDR3, the DNA is TGTGCCAGCAGTTACTGGGACAGGGTCGACGAGCAGTACTTC.

The chain joins TRBV7-3 to TRBJ2-7; D call uncertain. The germline gives CDR1 SGHTA, CDR2 FQGTGA. V dropped 0 bases and J dropped 3 bases, with 6 bases sitting between them. This CDR3 has 13 residues. The CDR3 is CASSLTHGYEQYF. CDR3 bases: TGTGCCAGCAGCTTAACCCACGGCTACGAGCAGTACTTC. Drawing the rest from reference TRBV7-3 and TRBJ2-7, the complete variable domain is GAGVSQTPSNKVTEKGKYVELRCDPISGHTALYWYRQSLGQGPEFLIYFQGTGAADDSGLPNDRFFAVRPEGSVSTLKIQRTERGDSAVYLCASSLTHGYEQYFGPGTRLTVT.

The chain joins TRBV15 to TRBJ2-1, with TRBD2 matching 10 bases. CDR1 and CDR2 from the germline V gene are LNHNV and YYDKDF (reference sequence). The CDR3 totals 17 residues. V lost 1 base and J lost 2; bases outside the gene matches: 5. For the CDR3, the DNA is TGTGCCACCAGCAGAGCATCCGGGACTAGCGCCTACAATGAGCAGTTCTTC. Protein sequence: CATSRASGTSAYNEQFF. Based on the CDR3 plus reference TRBV15 and TRBJ2-1, the full variable domain is DAMVIQNPRYQVTQFGKPVTLSCSQTLNHNVMYWYQQKSSQAPKLLFHYYDKDFNNEADTPDNFQSRRPNTSFCFLDIRSPGLGDTAMYLCATSRASGTSAYNEQFFGPGTRLTVL.